A selection of T cell receptor beta chains follows, all from one sample in a study of T cell responses to AZD1222 COVID-19 vaccine. Clones were read by immunoSEQ multiplex PCR, and TCRdb kept only the in-frame ones, dropping some. The table lists 99,000 or so clones, about 85% of them singletons, with approximately 3% in the top ten. This specimen was peripheral blood, taken on day 0 of AZD1222 vaccination. These receptors were taken from an adult in good health. CDR3s include the opening cysteine and the closing phenylalanine or tryptophan. D genes are given only for firm matches. The size entry is marked missing in some rows and otherwise reads once, few, many or a size class.

TRBV5-6	TRBD1	TRBJ1-3	NA	16	CASSFLGGKSGNTIYF	TGTGCCAGCAGTTTTCTAGGGGGCAAGTCTGGAAACACCATATATTTT
TRBV4-2	TRBD2	TRBJ2-1	NA	17	CASRGLAGTSSYNEQFF	TGTGCCAGCCGAGGGCTAGCGGGGACGAGCTCCTACAATGAGCAGTTCTTC
TRBV9	TRBD1	TRBJ2-7	NA	16	CASSAGAGTGGHEQYF	TGTGCCAGCAGCGCGGGGGCCGGGACAGGGGGCCACGAGCAGTACTTC
TRBV11-3	NA	TRBJ1-6	NA	11	CASPRDAVTHF	TGTGCCAGCCCCCGGGACGCCGTTACGCACTTT
TRBV6-4	NA	TRBJ2-5	NA	10	CASFQETQYF	TGTGCCAGCTTCCAAGAGACCCAGTACTTC
TRBV6-6	NA	TRBJ1-1	NA	14	CASSYRVSDTEAFF	TGTGCCAGCAGTTATAGGGTCTCGGACACTGAAGCTTTCTTT
TRBV11-2	NA	TRBJ2-3	NA	15	CASSLDGVSTDTQYF	TGTGCCAGCAGCTTAGATGGAGTCAGCACAGATACGCAGTATTTT
TRBV11-1	TRBD1	TRBJ1-1	once	16	CASSPPTGAKNTEAFF	TGTGCCAGCAGCCCTCCGACAGGGGCCAAGAACACTGAAGCTTTCTTT
TRBV29-1	NA	TRBJ1-4	NA	12	CSVGAGREKLFF	TGCAGCGTGGGGGCAGGGCGGGAAAAACTGTTTTTT
TRBV7-2	NA	TRBJ2-3	once	14	CASSLETPADTQYF	TGTGCCAGCAGCTTAGAGACCCCCGCAGATACGCAGTATTTT
TRBV3-1/TRBV3-2	NA	TRBJ1-5	NA	13	CASSLLSNQPQHF	TGTGCCAGCAGCCTTCTTAGCAATCAGCCCCAGCATTTT
TRBV25-1	NA	TRBJ2-1	NA	16	CASSEKGQGSYNEQFF	TGTGCCAGCAGTGAAAAAGGGCAGGGCTCCTACAATGAGCAGTTCTTC
TRBV4-2	TRBD1	TRBJ1-5	NA	16	CASSQSIQGAGQPQHF	TGTGCCAGCAGCCAGTCTATTCAGGGGGCCGGACAGCCCCAGCATTTT
TRBV9	TRBD2	TRBJ2-1	NA	18	CASSVGGTPSGSYNEQFF	TGTGCCAGCAGCGTAGGAGGGACCCCTAGCGGGAGCTACAATGAGCAGTTCTTC
TRBV10-3	TRBD1	TRBJ2-5	NA	15	CAISESGQGGETQYF	TGTGCCATCAGTGAATCGGGACAGGGTGGCGAGACCCAGTACTTC
TRBV12-3/TRBV12-4	NA	TRBJ1-2	NA	12	CASRDRTYGYTF	TGTGCCAGCCGAGACAGAACCTATGGCTACACCTTC
TRBV18	TRBD1	TRBJ2-7	once	15	CASSRTGTESYEQYF	TGTGCCAGCTCACGGACCGGGACAGAGTCCTACGAGCAGTACTTC
TRBV19	NA	TRBJ1-2	NA	13	CASSNGQHYGYTF	TGTGCCAGTAGTAACGGACAGCACTATGGCTACACCTTC
TRBV11-2	NA	TRBJ2-7	NA	15	CASSLGPGPGYEQYF	TGTGCCAGCAGCTTAGGCCCGGGTCCGGGCTACGAGCAGTACTTC
TRBV4-1	NA	TRBJ1-2	NA	13	CASSPGRTDGYTF	TGCGCCAGCAGCCCGGGGCGCACGGATGGCTACACCTTC
TRBV18	NA	TRBJ1-4	NA	15	CASSPEAGSNEKLFF	TGTGCCAGCTCACCGGAGGCAGGGAGTAATGAAAAACTGTTTTTT
TRBV6-1	NA	TRBJ2-2	NA	17	CASSERLAQGNTGELFF	TGTGCCAGCAGTGAACGGTTAGCCCAGGGGAACACCGGGGAGCTGTTTTTT
TRBV6-5	NA	TRBJ2-2	few	14	CASSYSRGTGELFF	TGTGCCAGCAGTTACTCACGGGGTACCGGGGAGCTGTTTTTT
TRBV12-3/TRBV12-4	NA	TRBJ1-2	NA	13	CASSTGPMRGYTF	TGTGCCAGCAGCACGGGACCCATGAGGGGCTACACCTTC
TRBV19	TRBD1	TRBJ2-1	NA	15	CASSTRQGAVYEQFF	TGTGCCAGTAGTACCCGACAGGGGGCTGTCTATGAGCAGTTCTTC
TRBV27	TRBD1	TRBJ1-4	NA	18	CASRLTRTGLSTNEKLFF	TGTGCCAGCAGATTAACTCGGACAGGGCTTTCAACTAATGAAAAACTGTTTTTT
TRBV5-4	TRBD2	TRBJ2-6	NA	17	CASQGLAGPSGANVLTF	TGTGCCAGCCAGGGACTAGCGGGCCCCTCTGGGGCCAACGTCCTGACTTTC
TRBV7-6	NA	TRBJ2-7	NA	12	CASSLQDGEQYF	TGTGCCAGCAGCTTACAGGACGGCGAGCAGTACTTC